This T cell receptor beta chain was captured in a study of blood T cell repertoires in COVID-19. Study context: Specimens from acute and convalescent COVID-19 originated in the United States, Italy and Spain. T cells, B-cell-depleted T cells, or PBMCs supplied cDNA or gDNA.

How the authors handled the data: Amplification from reference gene primers served as the basis for estimated nucleated cell counts. Here immunoSEQ multiplex PCR was the method, and the copy in TCRdb shows in-frame clones only, minus some. That table supplies the V and J calls and clone size; D and trimming were determined from the DNA. The data hold 230,000 or so clones, with around 86% observed a single time. CDR3 length: 12 residues. Deletions cut 4 bases from V and 7 bases from J, with 7 bases between. Germline values: CDR1 SGHAT, CDR2 FQNNGV. V gene TRBV11-2 combines with J gene TRBJ1-4; D remains ambiguous. The sequence derives from a human donor in a cohort sampled during active COVID-19. What was sequenced was peripheral blood. CDR3 region: CASSYRGEKLFF. DNA of the CDR3: TGTGCCAGCAGCTACCGGGGTGAAAAACTGTTTTTT.